The 15 T cell receptor beta chains listed next were all sequenced from one sample in a study of cytomegalovirus exposure and HLA in healthy donors. Primers for the PCR totalled 60 Vbeta and 13 Jbeta. Measured with immunoSEQ multiplex PCR; TCRdb has only the in-frame clones, and not every one. The data hold around 100,000 clones, with around 77% observed a single time. The sequencing sample was made of PBMCs. The receptors were gathered from a man aged 25 to 40 in good health and CMV-seronegative.

The chain uses TRBV7-8 and TRBJ1-5; unclear D gene. This CDR3 spans 16 amino acids. The germline V and J ends were trimmed by 4 bases and 6 bases, with 19 bases remaining between them. Germline V CDR1 and CDR2: SGHVS, FQNEAQ. The CDR3 DNA follows: TGTGCCAGCAGCTCCGCGGGCCTTCTCCCGGGTCAGCCCCAGCATTTT. It is translated as CASSSAGLLPGQPQHF.

CDR3 in DNA: TGTGCCTGGAGAATAACTGAAGCTTTCTTT. Translated, it gives CAWRITEAFF. V and J are TRBV30 and TRBJ1-1; D remains unclear. This CDR3 is built from 10 residues. Germline V gene data show CDR1 as GTSNPN and CDR2 as SVGIG (reference sequence). V shed 3 bases and J shed 5 bases, with 4 bases lying between them.

J is TRBJ2-2 and V is TRBV18; perhaps TRBD1 as D (5 bases). V was clipped by 1 base and J by 7 bases, with 16 bases between them. CDR3 length equals 16 residues. The germline V gene has CDR1 KGHSH and CDR2 LQKENI. CDR3 in amino acids: CASSPLRFRAGGELFF. CDR3 nucleotides: TGTGCCAGCTCACCACTCAGGTTCAGGGCTGGCGGGGAGCTGTTTTTT.

V usage is TRBV28 and J usage is TRBJ1-2; 7 nucleotides agree with TRBD1. V trimming: 5 bases; J trimming: 8 bases; junction bases outside the gene matches: 14. This CDR3 spans 15 amino acids. Germline V lookup: CDR1 MDHEN, CDR2 SYDVKM. CDR3 sequence reads: CASSLTKTGTRGYTF. CDR3 DNA: TGTGCCAGCAGTCTTACAAAGACAGGGACTCGGGGCTACACCTTC.

This clone has only a few counts. The rearrangement links TRBV18 to TRBJ2-1; D is possibly TRBD1 (7 bases). This CDR3 is 15 amino acids long. Between the trimmed V and J ends, which lost 3 bases and 2 bases, there was a span of 11 bases. The germline gives CDR1 KGHSH, CDR2 LQKENI. The CDR3 nucleotides read TGTGCCAGCTCACCCGACAGGGAGGCCTACAATGAGCAGTTCTTC. It is translated as CASSPDREAYNEQFF.

The V call is TRBV12-5, the J call TRBJ1-2; D gene uncertain. Germline V gene lookup returns CDR1 LGHNT and CDR2 FRNRAP. The ends were cut back, 7 bases at V and 4 bases at J, with 10 bases in the middle. CDR3 length equals 12 residues. CDR3 nucleotide sequence: TGTGCTAGTGCTTCGGGAGGCTATGGCTACACCTTC. Protein: CASASGGYGYTF.

CDR3 sequence reads: CASSQDLLYEQYF. CDR3 in DNA: TGCGCCAGCAGCCAAGATCTCCTCTACGAGCAGTACTTC. The J gene is TRBJ2-7, the V gene TRBV4-3; no clear D. The germline V gene encodes CDR1 LGHNA and CDR2 YSLEER. The CDR3 contains 13 residues. V was cut by 0 bases and J by 3 bases, with 6 bases left in between.

This chain joins TRBV30 and TRBJ1-4; no definite D call. Trimming took 3 bases from V and 8 from J, leaving 13 bases between them. CDR1 and CDR2 from the germline V gene are GTSNPN and SVGIG (reference sequence). The CDR3 is 13 residues long. The CDR3 here is CAWSTDAHEKLFF. In nucleotides, the CDR3 is TGTGCCTGGAGCACAGACGCTCACGAAAAACTGTTTTTT. Together with reference TRBV30 and TRBJ1-4, the CDR3 gives the full variable domain: SQTIHQWPATLVQPVGSPLSLECTVEGTSNPNLYWYRQAAGRGLQLLFYSVGIGQISSEVPQNLSASRPQDRQFILSSKKLLLSDSGFYLCAWSTDAHEKLFFGSGTQLSVL.

Points on this clone: This sample includes further DNA sequences coding for the same CDR3. The CDR3 protein is CASSESRGSYEQYF. CDR3 DNA sequence: TGTGCCAGCAGTGAGTCTAGGGGATCCTACGAGCAGTACTTC. The V call is TRBV25-1, the J call TRBJ2-7; possible D gene TRBD1, 5 bases. V lost 3 bases, J lost 1 base, and 10 bases lay in between. Germline lookup yields CDR1 MGHDK and CDR2 SYGVNS. CDR3 length: 14 amino acids.

This chain connects TRBV30 to TRBJ1-2; 11 bases are shared with TRBD1. The V gene end was trimmed by 2 bases and the J gene end by 8 bases; junction bases not matched to a gene: 1. CDR3 length: 12 residues. Germline lookup yields CDR1 GTSNPN and CDR2 SVGIG (reference sequence). The CDR3 sequence: CAWSRDRGGYTF. Written as DNA, the CDR3 is TGTGCCTGGAGTAGGGACAGGGGGGGCTACACCTTC.

This clone was counted between two and nine times. V gene TRBV5-4 combines with J gene TRBJ2-5; 13 nucleotides match TRBD2. Judging by the DNA end, TRBJ2-7 fits better; the J call may be wrong. Germline CDR1 reads SGHNT; CDR2 reads YYREEE (reference sequence). The CDR3 covers 15 residues. CDR3 in DNA: TGTGCCAGCAGCTCACTAGCGGGGGGGCTGTACGAGCAGTACTTC. The encoded protein is CASSSLAGGLYEQYF.

V is TRBV14 and J is TRBJ2-5; D is unclear. The DNA end is a closer match to TRBJ2-7, so the J assignment may be wrong. Germline assignment: CDR1 SGHDN and CDR2 FVKESK. The CDR3 has 15 residues. In nucleotides, the CDR3 is TGTGCCAGCAGCCAAGATTTGGTTCGGTCCTACGAGCAGTACTTC. The encoded protein is CASSQDLVRSYEQYF.

The J gene is TRBJ2-7, the V gene TRBV6-4; TRBD2 agrees at 9 bases. CDR3 length: 15 amino acids. Germline trimming cut 4 bases from V and 0 bases from J; bases unmatched to any gene: 4. Germline V CDR1 and CDR2: MRHNA, SNTAGT. The CDR3, as DNA: TGTGCCAGCAGTGGCAATAGCGGGAGCTCCTACGAGCAGTACTTC. Translation gives CASSGNSGSSYEQYF.

The V gene is TRBV30, the J gene TRBJ1-1; D is ambiguous. Germline V gene sequence: CDR1 GTSNPN, CDR2 SVGIG (reference sequence). Trimming took off 0 bases at V and 1 base at J, with 9 bases between the two ends. The CDR3 contains 14 residues. The CDR3 sequence is CAWSVSVRNTEAFF. In nucleotides, the CDR3 is TGTGCCTGGAGTGTATCTGTCAGGAACACTGAAGCTTTCTTT. Drawing the rest from reference TRBV30 and TRBJ1-1, the complete variable domain is SQTIHQWPATLVQPVGSPLSLECTVEGTSNPNLYWYRQAAGRGLQLLFYSVGIGQISSEVPQNLSASRPQDRQFILSSKKLLLSDSGFYLCAWSVSVRNTEAFFGQGTRLTVV.

This clone was seen more than once but under ten times. V is TRBV9 and J is TRBJ2-7; 7 bases fit TRBD1. The trim removed 3 bases at V and 4 bases at J, leaving 7 bases unmatched. The germline V gene has CDR1 SGDLS and CDR2 YYNGEE. The CDR3 consists of 14 residues. CDR3 DNA sequence: TGTGCCAGCAGCGCCGACATACAGGGGTACGAGCAGTACTTC. The encoded protein is CASSADIQGYEQYF.